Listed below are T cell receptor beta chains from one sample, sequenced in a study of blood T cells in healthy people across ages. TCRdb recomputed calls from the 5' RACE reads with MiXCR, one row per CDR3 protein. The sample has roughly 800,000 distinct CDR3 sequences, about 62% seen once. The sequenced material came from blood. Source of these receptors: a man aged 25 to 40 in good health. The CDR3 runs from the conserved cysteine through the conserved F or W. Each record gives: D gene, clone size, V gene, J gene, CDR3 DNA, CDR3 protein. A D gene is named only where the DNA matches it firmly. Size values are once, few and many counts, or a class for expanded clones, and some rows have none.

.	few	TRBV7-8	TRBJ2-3	TGTGCCAGCAGCTACCGGACCACAGATACGCAGTATTTT	CASSYRTTDTQYF
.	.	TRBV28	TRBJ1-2	TGTGCCAGCAGTTCGGGAGGGGCAAACTATGGCTACACCTTC	CASSSGGANYGYTF
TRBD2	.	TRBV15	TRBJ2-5	TGTGCCACCAGCAGATCGGGACTAGCGGTCTACAATGAGCAGTACTTC	CATSRSGLAVYNEQYF
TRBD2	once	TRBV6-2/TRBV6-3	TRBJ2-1	TGTGCCAGCAGCGCTAGCGGGAGTCTTAATGAGCAGTTCTTC	CASSASGSLNEQFF
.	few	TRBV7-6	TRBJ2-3	TGTGCCAGCAGCCCCATAAGGGGATTCACAGATACGCAGTATTTT	CASSPIRGFTDTQYF
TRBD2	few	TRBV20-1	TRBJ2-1	TGCAGTGCTAGGCTAGCGGGAGCTGGTGAGCAGTTCTTC	CSARLAGAGEQFF
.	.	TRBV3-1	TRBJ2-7	TGTGCCAGCAGTCAGGTAGGGCTCTCCTACGAGCAGTACTTC	CASSQVGLSYEQYF
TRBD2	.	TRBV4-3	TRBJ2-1	TGCGCCAGCAGCCAACTTTCGCTTCTAGCGGGAGCTTACAATGAGCAGTTCTTC	CASSQLSLLAGAYNEQFF
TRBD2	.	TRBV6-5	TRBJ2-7	TGTGCCAGCAGACCCGAAAGCGGGGCATTCTACGAGCAGTACTTC	CASRPESGAFYEQYF
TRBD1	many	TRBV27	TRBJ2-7	TGTGCCAGCAGTTTGACAGGGGGCTACGAGCAGTACTTC	CASSLTGGYEQYF
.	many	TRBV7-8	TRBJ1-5	TGTGCCAGCAGCCCTATAGGGGGGATCAATCAGCCCCAGCATTTT	CASSPIGGINQPQHF
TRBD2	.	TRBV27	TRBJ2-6	TGTGCCAGCTCCCTACGGCGACTAGCTGGCGACTCTGGGGCCAACGTCCTGACTTTC	CASSLRRLAGDSGANVLTF
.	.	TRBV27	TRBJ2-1	TGTGCCAGCAGTTTTCGTCTGGACCACGGAGTCTATGAGCAGTTCTTC	CASSFRLDHGVYEQFF
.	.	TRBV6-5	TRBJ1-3	TGTGCCAGCAGTTACCGTGCAGGGTCTGGAAACACCATATATTTT	CASSYRAGSGNTIYF
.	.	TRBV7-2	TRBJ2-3	TGTGCCAGCAGTCCTCCACCGGGGGCAGATACGCAGTATTTT	CASSPPPGADTQYF
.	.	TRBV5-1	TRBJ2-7	TGCGCCAGCAGCCTACTAGCGACAGGGTACGAGCAGTACTTC	CASSLLATGYEQYF
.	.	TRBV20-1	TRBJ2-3	TGCAGTGCTAGAGGGGGGGGGACAGGTTACACAGATACGCAGTATTTT	CSARGGGTGYTDTQYF
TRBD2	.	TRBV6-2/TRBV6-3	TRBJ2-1	TGTGCCAGCAGCCAAGGGGGACTAGCGGTTAATGAGCAGTTCTTC	CASSQGGLAVNEQFF
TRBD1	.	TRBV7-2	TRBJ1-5	TGTGCCAGCAGCTTATGGGACAGGAGTCAGCCCCAGCATTTT	CASSLWDRSQPQHF
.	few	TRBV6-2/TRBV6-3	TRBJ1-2	TGTGCCAGCAGGCGACAGCGACTAAACTATGGCTACACCTTC	CASRRQRLNYGYTF
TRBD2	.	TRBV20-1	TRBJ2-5	TGCAGTGCTCGACTAGCGGGGGACCAAGAGATCCAGTACTTC	CSARLAGDQEIQYF
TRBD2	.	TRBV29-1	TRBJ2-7	TGCAGCGTTGTTCTTGCGGGAGAACGCGAGCAGTACTTC	CSVVLAGEREQYF
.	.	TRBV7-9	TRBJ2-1	TGTGCCAGCACCTTAAGGGATTACAATGAGCAGTTCTTC	CASTLRDYNEQFF
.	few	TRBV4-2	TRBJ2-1	TGTGCCAGCAGTCCCGCTGGACGAGAGCAGTTCTTC	CASSPAGREQFF
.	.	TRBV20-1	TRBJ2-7	TGCAGTGCTAGAAAGCGACAGGTGGAAGAGGCCCAGTACTTC	CSARKRQVEEAQYF
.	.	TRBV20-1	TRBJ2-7	TGCAGTGGGGTTAGCCGAGCGGGACAATACGAGCAGTACTTC	CSGVSRAGQYEQYF
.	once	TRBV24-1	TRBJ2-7	TGTGCCACCAGTGAGGGCGGGATCCCCCCCCACGAGCAGTACTTC	CATSEGGIPPHEQYF
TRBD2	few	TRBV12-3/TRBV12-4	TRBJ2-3	TGTGCCAGCAGTTCCATAGCGGGGCCCGGCACAGATACGCAGTATTTT	CASSSIAGPGTDTQYF
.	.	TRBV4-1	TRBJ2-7	TGCGCCAGCAGCCAAGCCTGGACAGTGGACAACTCCTACGAGCAGTACTTC	CASSQAWTVDNSYEQYF
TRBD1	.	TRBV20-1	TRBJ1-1	TGCAGTGCTAGAACCCCCACAGGGGGGGTCTGGGTGAACACTGAAGCTTTCTTT	CSARTPTGGVWVNTEAFF
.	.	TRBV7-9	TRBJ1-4	TGTGCCAGCAGCTCAGACAGGTGGTCGGGTGAAAAACTGTTTTTT	CASSSDRWSGEKLFF
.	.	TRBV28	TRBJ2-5	TGTGCCAGTTTCGGAGAGACCCAGTACTTC	CASFGETQYF
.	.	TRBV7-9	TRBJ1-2	TGTGCCAGCAGTCCCCTGCACCCTAACTATGGCTACACCTTC	CASSPLHPNYGYTF
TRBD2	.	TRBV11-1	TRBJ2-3	TGTGCCAGCAGCTTAGGAGCGGGAGTCCCAGATACGCAGTATTTT	CASSLGAGVPDTQYF
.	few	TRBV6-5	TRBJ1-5	TGTGCCAGCAGTTACTCGATCGGTCAGCCCCAGCATTTT	CASSYSIGQPQHF
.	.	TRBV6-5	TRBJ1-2	TGTGCCAGCAGTTACGACCGCTATGGCTACACCTTC	CASSYDRYGYTF
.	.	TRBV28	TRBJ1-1	TGTGCCAGCAGTTTCATAGGGGAGAACACTGAAGCTTTCTTT	CASSFIGENTEAFF
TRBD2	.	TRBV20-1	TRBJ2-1	TGCAGTGCAACGGGACTAGCGGGGGGGGTTGAGCAGTTCTTC	CSATGLAGGVEQFF
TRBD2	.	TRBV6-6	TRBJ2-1	TGTGCCAGCAGTTACGCTTGGGAGCGGGAGAAGTTCAATGAGCAGTTCTTC	CASSYAWEREKFNEQFF
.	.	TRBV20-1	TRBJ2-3	TGCAGTGCTAGACGCTATGAGGGAACGTCCCCAGATACGCAGTATTTT	CSARRYEGTSPDTQYF
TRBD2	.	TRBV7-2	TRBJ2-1	TGTGCCAGCAGCAAGGGACTAGCCCCCTACAATGAGCAGTTCTTC	CASSKGLAPYNEQFF
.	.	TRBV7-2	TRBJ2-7	TGTGCCAGCAGCCCAGGGGGGCGGGAGGTCGGCGAGCAGTACTTC	CASSPGGREVGEQYF
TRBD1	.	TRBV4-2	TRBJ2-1	TGTGCCAGCAGCCAGGGGGATCGGACAGGGCGTAGCAATGAGCAGTTCTTC	CASSQGDRTGRSNEQFF
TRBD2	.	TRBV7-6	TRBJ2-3	TGTGCCAGCAGCCTTAAGACTAGCGGGGTAGGAGATACGCAGTATTTT	CASSLKTSGVGDTQYF
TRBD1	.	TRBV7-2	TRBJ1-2	TGTGCCAGCAGCCGCAGACAGGGCGAGATTGGGGGCTACACCTTC	CASSRRQGEIGGYTF
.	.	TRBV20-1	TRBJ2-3	TGCAGTGCTAGAAACTTCATTGGACTACAGCTAACAGATACGCAGTATTTT	CSARNFIGLQLTDTQYF
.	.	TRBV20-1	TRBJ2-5	TGCAGTGCTAGTGGTTCAGGGTTCGGGGAGACCCAGTACTTC	CSASGSGFGETQYF